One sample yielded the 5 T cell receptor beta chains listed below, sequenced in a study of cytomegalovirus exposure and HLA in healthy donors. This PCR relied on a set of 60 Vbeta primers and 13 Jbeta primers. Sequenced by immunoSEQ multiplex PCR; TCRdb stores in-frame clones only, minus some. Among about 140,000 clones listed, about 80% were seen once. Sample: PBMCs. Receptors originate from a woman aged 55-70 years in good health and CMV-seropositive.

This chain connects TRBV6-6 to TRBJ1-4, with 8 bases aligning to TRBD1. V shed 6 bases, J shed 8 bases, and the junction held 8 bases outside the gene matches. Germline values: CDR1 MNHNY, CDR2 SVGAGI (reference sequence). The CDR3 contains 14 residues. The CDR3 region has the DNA TGTGCCAGCAGCCTCGACAGGGGTGACGAAAAACTGTTTTTT. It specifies CASSLDRGDEKLFF.

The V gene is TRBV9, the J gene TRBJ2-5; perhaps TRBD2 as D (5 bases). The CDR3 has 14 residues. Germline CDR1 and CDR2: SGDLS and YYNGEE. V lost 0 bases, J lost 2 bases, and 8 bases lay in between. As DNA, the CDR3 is TGTGCCAGCAGCGTAGCTGGAGGACAAGAGACCCAGTACTTC. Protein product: CASSVAGGQETQYF. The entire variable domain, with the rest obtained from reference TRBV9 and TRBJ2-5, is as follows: DSGVTQTPKHLITATGQRVTLRCSPRSGDLSVYWYQQSLDQGLQFLIQYYNGEERAKGNILERFSAQQFPDLHSELNLSSLELGDSALYFCASSVAGGQETQYFGPGTRLLVL.

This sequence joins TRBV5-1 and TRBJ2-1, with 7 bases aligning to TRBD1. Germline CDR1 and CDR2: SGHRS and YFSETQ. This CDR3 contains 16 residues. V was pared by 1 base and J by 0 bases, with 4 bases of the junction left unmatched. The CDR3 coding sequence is TGCGCCAGCAGCTTGTCAGGGGACAGCTCCTACAATGAGCAGTTCTTC. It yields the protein CASSLSGDSSYNEQFF.

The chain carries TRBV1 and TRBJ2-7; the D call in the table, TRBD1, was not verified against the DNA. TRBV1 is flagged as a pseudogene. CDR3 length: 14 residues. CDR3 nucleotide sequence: TGCACCAGCAGGCCCCTGATACAGGGCGGCGAGCAGTACTTC. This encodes CTSRPLIQGGEQYF.

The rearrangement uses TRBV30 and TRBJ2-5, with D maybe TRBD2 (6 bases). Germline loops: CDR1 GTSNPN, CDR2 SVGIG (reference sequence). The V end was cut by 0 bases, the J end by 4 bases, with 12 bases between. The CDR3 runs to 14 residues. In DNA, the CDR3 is TGTGCCTGGAGTGTTGGCAGGAGGGGAGAGACCCAGTACTTC. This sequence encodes CAWSVGRRGETQYF. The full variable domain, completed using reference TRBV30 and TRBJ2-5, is SQTIHQWPATLVQPVGSPLSLECTVEGTSNPNLYWYRQAAGRGLQLLFYSVGIGQISSEVPQNLSASRPQDRQFILSSKKLLLSDSGFYLCAWSVGRRGETQYFGPGTRLLVL.